This T cell receptor beta chain was identified in a study of blood T cells in healthy people across ages. For every donor, a draw yielded approximately 9.9 milliliters of peripheral blood. Together with a sample-barcoded 5' primer, a J-beta primer mix was included in a second PCR lasting about 6 to 11 cycles. Using its own MiXCR run on the 5' RACE reads, TCRdb lists one record per CDR3 protein. Among about 640,000 distinct CDR3 sequences listed, under 65% were seen once. Germline CDR1 MGHRA, CDR2 YSYEKL. The V end was cut by 1 base, the J end by 7 bases, with 13 bases between. CDR3 length: 14 residues. This clonotype came up once.

The sequenced material came from blood. The gene calls are TRBV4-1 and TRBJ1-1; D is ambiguous. The origin of this receptor is a man aged 55 to 70 in good health. The CDR3 protein is CASSQVSQVIEAFF. CDR3 nucleotide sequence: TGCGCCAGCAGCCAAGTTTCTCAGGTGATTGAAGCTTTCTTT.